This T cell receptor (beta chain) was identified during a study of OX40 agonist ivuxolimab in advanced cancers. The study's findings and limits: Individuals who were partial responders at 0.1-3.0 mg/kg had clonal expansion that ranked among the lowest.

About this clone: Its antigen is currently unknown.

Profiled with immunoSEQ multiplex PCR; TCRdb holds only in-frame clones, not every one. The data show some 60,000 clones, 94% seen once. Germline CDR1 reads LNHNV; CDR2 reads YYDKDF (reference sequence). The V end lost 0 bases, the J end lost 3 bases, and 15 bases lay between the germline ends. The length of the CDR3 is 16 residues. The source is an adult with an advanced solid tumor such as melanoma, head and neck, liver or kidney cancer. Sequenced material: CD4+ or CD8+ T cells sorted from blood, taken in a trial of the OX40 agonist ivuxolimab. The chain couples TRBV15 to TRBJ2-7; D ambiguous. CDR3 DNA: TGTGCCACCAGCAGAGATCGGGCTAGTGTGATCTACGAGCAGTACTTC. This translates into CATSRDRASVIYEQYF.